The entry below gives a single T cell receptor beta chain sequence along with its context. The data were taken from a study of CD8 T cells in Susac syndrome. Random hexamers were used to reverse transcribe the RNA input (about 0.5 to 1 ug). TCRdb redid the calling of the immunoSEQ multiplex PCR reads with MiXCR, one entry per CDR3 protein. The sample includes 180,000 or so distinct CDR3 sequences, 85% to 95% of them seen just once. The CDR3 has 14 residues. CDR1 is DFQATT, CDR2 SNEGSKA, per germline (reference sequence). Trimming removed 3 bases from V and 3 bases from J, with 12 bases in between. Specimen: CD4+ T cells from PBMCs. This TCR was recovered from a human donor in good health. V gene TRBV20-1 combines with J gene TRBJ1-5, with a possible D match to TRBD1 (6 bases). The CDR3 is CSASPGGHNQPQHF. Here the CDR3 DNA reads TGCAGTGCTAGCCCCGGGGGGCACAATCAGCCCCAGCATTTT.